Below, 19 T cell receptor beta chains from the same sample are listed, as sequenced in a study of blood T cell repertoires in COVID-19. Assay used: immunoSEQ multiplex PCR; TCRdb lists only in-frame clones, some missing. The profile shows around 130,000 clones, 70% to 90% of them singletons. Specimen: peripheral blood. These receptors were obtained from a woman aged 50 to 60 who had recovered from COVID-19.

The chain has TRBV5-1 and TRBJ2-7; TRBD2 matches at 11 bases. V trimming: 4 bases; J trimming: 2 bases; junction bases outside the gene matches: 2. CDR1 SGHRS and CDR2 YFSETQ come from the germline V gene. The CDR3 has 14 residues. The CDR3 region has the DNA TGCGCCAGCAGCGGGGGACTAGCGGCCTACGAGCAGTACTTC. Residues: CASSGGLAAYEQYF.

V and J are TRBV27 and TRBJ2-1; 8 positions agree with TRBD1. V lost 5 bases, J lost 9 bases, and 9 bases stayed unmatched. Germline CDR1 and CDR2: MNHEY and SMNVEV (reference sequence). This CDR3 spans 14 amino acids. CDR3 DNA: TGTGCCAGCAGTCCTCGGACAGGGATGGTTGAGCAGTTCTTC. This codes for CASSPRTGMVEQFF.

The DNA of the CDR3 is TGTGCCAGCAGAACGGGCTCCTACAATGAGCAGTTCTTC. Residues: CASRTGSYNEQFF. The chain employs TRBV6-6 and TRBJ2-1; D gene uncertain. This CDR3 has 13 residues. Per germline, CDR1 MNHNY and CDR2 SVGAGI (reference sequence). V dropped 6 bases and J dropped 0 bases, with 6 bases sitting between them.

As DNA, the CDR3 is TGTGCCAGTAGTATTCAGATGAACACTGAAGCTTTCTTT. Residues: CASSIQMNTEAFF. This chain connects TRBV19 to TRBJ1-1; D is uncertain. The CDR3 is made up of 13 amino acids. Germline CDR1 reads LNHDA; CDR2 reads SQIVND (reference sequence). V was clipped by 3 bases and J by 0 bases, with 5 bases between them.

The chain links TRBV7-8 to TRBJ1-6, with D uncertain. Germline-derived CDR1 and CDR2 are SGHVS and FQNEAQ. V lost 3 bases to trimming and J lost 8 bases, with 11 bases between them. This CDR3 spans 14 amino acids. The CDR3, as DNA: TGTGCCAGCAGCTTGATGCGTGGAGATTCACCCCTCCACTTT. Protein: CASSLMRGDSPLHF.

This chain links TRBV6-2 or TRBV6-3 with TRBJ2-1, with 12 bases matching TRBD2. V shed 4 bases, J shed 4 bases, and the junction held 5 bases outside the gene matches. The germline CDR1 and CDR2 sequences are MNHEY and SVGEGT. CDR3 length equals 16 residues. The CDR3 sequence is CASSSRGLAGYNEQFF. In DNA form, the CDR3 reads TGTGCCAGCAGTTCCCGTGGACTAGCGGGGTACAATGAGCAGTTCTTC.

The J gene is TRBJ2-3, the V gene TRBV11-2; 14 bases match TRBD2. The CDR3 consists of 17 residues. Trimming took 4 bases from V and 2 from J; bases not matched to a gene: 5. The germline gives CDR1 SGHAT, CDR2 FQNNGV. CDR3 in DNA: TGTGCCAGCAGCTCCGGACTAGCGGGGGGCCTCACAGATACGCAGTATTTT. It yields the protein CASSSGLAGGLTDTQYF.

This clone was found a few times. The chain links TRBV28 to TRBJ1-3; D uncertain. CDR1 MDHEN and CDR2 SYDVKM come from the germline V gene. The CDR3 has 13 amino acids. Trimming left V 4 bases short and J 3 bases short, with 7 bases between. The CDR3 DNA is TGTGCCAGCAGTTCGGGAGTTGGAAACACCATATATTTT. Amino acid sequence: CASSSGVGNTIYF.

The V gene is TRBV9, the J gene TRBJ2-2; D is possibly TRBD1 (6 bases). V dropped 0 bases and J dropped 5 bases, with 11 bases sitting between them. The length of the CDR3 is 15 residues. Germline CDR1 and CDR2: SGDLS and YYNGEE. The CDR3 reads CASSVDRVVTGELFF. The CDR3 coding sequence is TGTGCCAGCAGCGTAGACAGGGTAGTAACCGGGGAGCTGTTTTTT.

The rearrangement uses TRBV10-3 and TRBJ2-3; tentative D call: TRBD2 (6 bases). The CDR3 length is 14 residues. Germline CDR1 reads ENHRY; CDR2 reads SYGVKD. V gave up 10 bases and J gave up 0 bases, with 14 bases separating them. The CDR3 is CATSRGSSTDTQYF. The CDR3 DNA is TGTGCCACCAGCCGGGGGAGTAGCACAGATACGCAGTATTTT.

The table lists this clone with a few counts. The chain recombines TRBV4-2 with TRBJ1-2; D may be TRBD1 (6 bases). Trimming removed 0 bases from V and 7 bases from J, with 18 bases in between. From germline, CDR1 is LGHNA and CDR2 YNFKEQ. The CDR3 loop spans 16 amino acids. The CDR3 protein is CASSQDWLRGALGYTF. DNA of the CDR3: TGTGCCAGCAGCCAAGATTGGTTACGGGGGGCGCTTGGCTACACCTTC.

The genes are TRBV5-1 and TRBJ2-7; D uncertain. CDR1 is SGHRS and CDR2 is YFSETQ in the germline V gene. The length of the CDR3 is 14 residues. V was shortened by 0 bases and J by 3 bases, with 10 bases between the two germline ends. The CDR3 DNA reads as TGCGCCAGCAGCTTGGTACCTACTCTCTACGAGCAGTACTTC. This gives the protein CASSLVPTLYEQYF.

The chain is built from TRBV18 and TRBJ2-5; 12 bases match TRBD1. V lost 8 bases, J lost 4 bases, and 8 bases stayed unmatched. CDR1 and CDR2 from the germline V gene are KGHSH and LQKENI. The CDR3 spans 15 residues. The CDR3 DNA sequence: TGTGCCAGCACGCGGGACAGGGGGCAAGTAGAGACCCAGTACTTC. Its translation: CASTRDRGQVETQYF.

The V and J genes are TRBV30 and TRBJ2-5, with a weak D call TRBD2 (6 bases). CDR1 is GTSNPN, CDR2 SVGIG, per germline (reference sequence). The V end was cut by 5 bases, the J end by 7 bases, with 17 bases between. CDR3 length: 13 amino acids. This chain's CDR3 is CAWGLALRGTQYF. The DNA for the CDR3 is TGTGCCTGGGGTCTAGCGCTTAGGGGGACCCAGTACTTC.

The chain uses TRBV4-1 and TRBJ1-4; D remains ambiguous. This CDR3 has 14 residues. The germline V gene has CDR1 MGHRA and CDR2 YSYEKL. Deletions cut 4 bases from V and 5 bases from J, with 11 bases between. Here the CDR3 DNA reads TGCGCCAGCAGCCCACTGTCTAAGAATGAAAAACTGTTTTTT. Translation gives CASSPLSKNEKLFF.

This clone was counted only a few times. The chain recombines TRBV5-1 with TRBJ1-2; D might be TRBD1 (5 bases). CDR3 size: 15 residues. Per the germline V gene, CDR1 is SGHRS and CDR2 is YFSETQ. V shed 4 bases and J shed 1 base, with 14 bases lying between them. The CDR3 nucleotides read TGCGCCAGCAGCATTCAAGGGAGGGGTAACTATGGCTACACCTTC. Its translation is CASSIQGRGNYGYTF.

The V and J genes are TRBV5-6 and TRBJ2-5; D is perhaps TRBD2 (6 bases). Germline V gene sequence: CDR1 SGHDT, CDR2 YYEEEE. Trimming left V 1 base short and J 4 bases short, with 8 bases between. The CDR3 length is 13 residues. CDR3 amino acids: CASSLLGGETQYF. CDR3 sequence (DNA): TGTGCCAGCAGCTTGTTGGGAGGAGAGACCCAGTACTTC. Based on the CDR3 plus reference TRBV5-6 and TRBJ2-5, the full variable domain is DAGVTQSPTHLIKTRGQQVTLRCSPKSGHDTVSWYQQALGQGPQFIFQYYEEEERQRGNFPDRFSGHQFPNYSSELNVNALLLGDSALYLCASSLLGGETQYFGPGTRLLVL.

The chain joins TRBV7-8 to TRBJ2-3; 7 nucleotides line up with TRBD2. Trimming took 0 bases from V and 0 from J; bases not matched to a gene: 6. The germline V gene encodes CDR1 SGHVS and CDR2 FQNEAQ. CDR3 length: 17 residues. Written as DNA, the CDR3 is TGTGCCAGCAGCTTAGCGGGAGGGCTTACTAGCACAGATACGCAGTATTTT. It encodes CASSLAGGLTSTDTQYF.

This chain joins TRBV3-1 (or the pseudogene TRBV3-2) and TRBJ2-1; 8 positions agree with TRBD2. V lost 1 base, J lost 6 bases, and 5 bases stayed unmatched. CDR3 length: 15 amino acids. Germline V CDR1 and CDR2: LGHDT, YNNKEL (reference sequence). The CDR3 here is CASSQGLAFTNEQFF. The CDR3 DNA sequence: TGTGCCAGCAGCCAAGGACTAGCGTTTACCAATGAGCAGTTCTTC.